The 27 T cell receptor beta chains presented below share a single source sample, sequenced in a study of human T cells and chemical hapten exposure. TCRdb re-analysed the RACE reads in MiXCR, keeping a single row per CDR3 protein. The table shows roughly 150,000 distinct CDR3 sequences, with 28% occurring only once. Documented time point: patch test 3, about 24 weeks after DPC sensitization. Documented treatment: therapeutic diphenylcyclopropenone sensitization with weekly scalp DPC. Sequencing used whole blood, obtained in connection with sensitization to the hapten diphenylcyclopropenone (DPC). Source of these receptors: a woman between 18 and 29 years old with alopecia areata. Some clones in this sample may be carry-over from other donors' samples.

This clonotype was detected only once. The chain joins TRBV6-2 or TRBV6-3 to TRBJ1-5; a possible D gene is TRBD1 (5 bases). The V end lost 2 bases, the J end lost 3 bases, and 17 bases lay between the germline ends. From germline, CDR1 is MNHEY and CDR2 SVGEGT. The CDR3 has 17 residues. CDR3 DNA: TGTGCCAGCAGTTACAAGGCAGGGCAGAGTTACAATCAGCCCCAGCATTTT. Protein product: CASSYKAGQSYNQPQHF.

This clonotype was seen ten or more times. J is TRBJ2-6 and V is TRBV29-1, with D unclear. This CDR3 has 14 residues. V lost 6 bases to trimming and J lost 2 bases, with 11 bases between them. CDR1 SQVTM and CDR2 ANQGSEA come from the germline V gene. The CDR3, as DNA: TGCAGCGTGCGCGGTACAGCTGGGGCCAACGTCCTGACTTTC. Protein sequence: CSVRGTAGANVLTF. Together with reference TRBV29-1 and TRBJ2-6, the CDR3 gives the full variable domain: SAVISQKPSRDICQRGTSLTIQCQVDSQVTMMFWYRQQPGQSLTLIATANQGSEATYESGFVIDKFPISRPNLTFSTLTVSNMSPEDSSIYLCSVRGTAGANVLTFGAGSRLTVL.

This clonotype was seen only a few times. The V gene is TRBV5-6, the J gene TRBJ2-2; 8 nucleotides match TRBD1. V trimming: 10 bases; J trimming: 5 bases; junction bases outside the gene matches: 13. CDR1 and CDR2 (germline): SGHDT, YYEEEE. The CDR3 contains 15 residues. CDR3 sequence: CAGSGQGSRTGELFF. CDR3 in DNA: TGTGCCGGGTCCGGACAGGGTTCGAGGACCGGGGAGCTGTTTTTT.

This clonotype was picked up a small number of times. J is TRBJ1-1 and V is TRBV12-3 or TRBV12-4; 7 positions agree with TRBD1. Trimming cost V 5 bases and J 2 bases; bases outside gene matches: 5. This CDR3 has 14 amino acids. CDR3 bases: TGTGCCAGCAGTCTAACAGGGGACAACACTGAAGCTTTCTTT. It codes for CASSLTGDNTEAFF.

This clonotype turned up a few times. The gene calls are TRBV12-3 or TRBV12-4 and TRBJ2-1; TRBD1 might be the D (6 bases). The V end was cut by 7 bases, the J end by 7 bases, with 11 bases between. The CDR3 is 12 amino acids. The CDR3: CASTQGRNEQFF. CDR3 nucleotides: TGTGCCAGCACCCAGGGGCGGAATGAGCAGTTCTTC.

The DNA for the CDR3 is TGTGCCAGTAATACAGGCTATGGCTACACCTTC. Its protein is CASNTGYGYTF. V gene TRBV2 combines with J gene TRBJ1-2; D is perhaps TRBD1 (5 bases). The CDR3 is 11 amino acids. V lost 9 bases and J lost 4, with 9 bases in between. CDR1 SNHLY and CDR2 FYNNEI come from the germline V gene.

CDR3 coding DNA: TGCGCCAGCAGCTTGCTGACAGGGACTGGGGCCAACGTCCTGACTTTC. Protein sequence: CASSLLTGTGANVLTF. J is TRBJ2-6 and V is TRBV5-1; 7 bases align to TRBD1. Germline CDR1 reads SGHRS; CDR2 reads YFSETQ. The CDR3 runs to 16 residues. The V gene end was trimmed by 1 base and the J gene end by 2 bases; junction bases not matched to a gene: 3.

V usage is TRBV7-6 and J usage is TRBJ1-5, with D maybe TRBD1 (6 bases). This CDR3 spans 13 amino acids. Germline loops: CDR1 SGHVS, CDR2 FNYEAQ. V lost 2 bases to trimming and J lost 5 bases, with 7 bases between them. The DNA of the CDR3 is TGTGCCAGCAGCTTATACAGGGATCAGCCCCAGCATTTT. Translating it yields CASSLYRDQPQHF.

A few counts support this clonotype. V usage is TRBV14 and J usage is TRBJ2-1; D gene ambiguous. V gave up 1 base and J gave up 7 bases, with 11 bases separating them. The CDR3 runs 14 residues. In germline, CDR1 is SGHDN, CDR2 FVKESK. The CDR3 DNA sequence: TGTGCCAGCAGCCAAGGACCCGCCGGGAATGAGCAGTTCTTC. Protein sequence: CASSQGPAGNEQFF.

The CDR3 DNA sequence: TGTGCCAGCAGCCACGACGGGGGTCCCCTCCACTTT. This gives the protein CASSHDGGPLHF. The chain is built from TRBV9 and TRBJ1-6, with D possibly being TRBD1 (5 bases). Germline CDR1 reads SGDLS; CDR2 reads YYNGEE. The CDR3 is 12 residues long. V was clipped by 4 bases and J by 13 bases, with 12 bases between them.

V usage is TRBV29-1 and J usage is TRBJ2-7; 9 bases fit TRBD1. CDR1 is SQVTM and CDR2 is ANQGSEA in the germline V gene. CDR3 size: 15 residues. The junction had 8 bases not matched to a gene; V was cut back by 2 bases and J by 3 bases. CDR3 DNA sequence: TGCAGCGTTGAATACCTACAGGGGGCGAACTACGAGCAGTACTTC. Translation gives CSVEYLQGANYEQYF.

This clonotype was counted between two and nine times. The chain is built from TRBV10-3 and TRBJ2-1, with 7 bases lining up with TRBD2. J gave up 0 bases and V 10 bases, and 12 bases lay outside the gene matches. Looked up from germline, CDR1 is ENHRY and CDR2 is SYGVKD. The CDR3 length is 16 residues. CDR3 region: CATFYLGGGSYNEQFF. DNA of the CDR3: TGTGCCACGTTCTACCTCGGCGGGGGCTCCTACAATGAGCAGTTCTTC.

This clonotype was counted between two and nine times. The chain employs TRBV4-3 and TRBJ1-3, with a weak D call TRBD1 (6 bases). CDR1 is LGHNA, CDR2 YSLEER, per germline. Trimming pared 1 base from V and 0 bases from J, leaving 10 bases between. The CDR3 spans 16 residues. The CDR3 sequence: CASSQVPQGSGNTIYF. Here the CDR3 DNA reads TGCGCCAGCAGCCAAGTCCCACAGGGCTCTGGAAACACCATATATTTT.

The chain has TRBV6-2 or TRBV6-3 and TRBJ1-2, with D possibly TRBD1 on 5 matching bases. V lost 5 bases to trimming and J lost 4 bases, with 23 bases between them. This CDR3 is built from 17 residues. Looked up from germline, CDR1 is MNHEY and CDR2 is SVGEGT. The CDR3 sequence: CASSQPGRIDPRYGYTF. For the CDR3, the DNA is TGTGCCAGCAGTCAACCGGGACGGATTGACCCTCGCTATGGCTACACCTTC.

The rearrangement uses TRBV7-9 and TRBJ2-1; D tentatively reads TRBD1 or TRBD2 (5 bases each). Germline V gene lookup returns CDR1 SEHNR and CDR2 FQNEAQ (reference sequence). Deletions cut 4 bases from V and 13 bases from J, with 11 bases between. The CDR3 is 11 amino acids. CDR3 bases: TGTGCCAGCAGCTCGGGACCTTTTCAGTTCTTC. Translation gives CASSSGPFQFF.

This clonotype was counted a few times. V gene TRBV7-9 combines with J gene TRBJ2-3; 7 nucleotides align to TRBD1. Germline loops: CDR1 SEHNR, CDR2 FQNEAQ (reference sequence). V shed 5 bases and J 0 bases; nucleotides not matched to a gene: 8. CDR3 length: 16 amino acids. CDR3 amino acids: CASSTRTGTSTDTQYF. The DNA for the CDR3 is TGTGCCAGCAGCACCAGGACAGGAACTAGCACAGATACGCAGTATTTT.

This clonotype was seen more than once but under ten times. This CDR3 is CASSYSFQSAAFF. The DNA of the CDR3 is TGTGCCAGCAGTTACTCTTTCCAATCGGCAGCTTTCTTT. The genes are TRBV6-2 or TRBV6-3 and TRBJ1-1; D is undetermined. The CDR3 contains 13 residues. Between the trimmed V and J ends, which lost 0 bases and 10 bases, there was a span of 12 bases. Germline V CDR1 and CDR2: MNHEY, SVGEGT.

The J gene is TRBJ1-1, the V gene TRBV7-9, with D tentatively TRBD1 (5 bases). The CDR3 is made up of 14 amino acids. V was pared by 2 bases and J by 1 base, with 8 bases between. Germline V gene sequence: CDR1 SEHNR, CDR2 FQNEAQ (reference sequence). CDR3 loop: CASSLLRGNTEAFF. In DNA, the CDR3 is TGTGCCAGCAGCTTATTGAGGGGGAACACTGAAGCTTTCTTT.

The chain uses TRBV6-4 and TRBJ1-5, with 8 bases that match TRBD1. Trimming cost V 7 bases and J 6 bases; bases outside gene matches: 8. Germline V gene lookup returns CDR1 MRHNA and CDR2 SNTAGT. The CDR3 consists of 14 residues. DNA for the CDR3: TGTGCCAGCAACGACAGGGGTAAGGCTCAGCCCCAGCATTTT. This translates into CASNDRGKAQPQHF.

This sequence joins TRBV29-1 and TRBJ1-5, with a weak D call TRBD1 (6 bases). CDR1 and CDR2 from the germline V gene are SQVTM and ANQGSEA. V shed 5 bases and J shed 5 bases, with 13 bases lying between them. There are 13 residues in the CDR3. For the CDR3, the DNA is TGCAGCGTTCTGGGGGACAATTATCAGCCCCAGCATTTT. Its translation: CSVLGDNYQPQHF.

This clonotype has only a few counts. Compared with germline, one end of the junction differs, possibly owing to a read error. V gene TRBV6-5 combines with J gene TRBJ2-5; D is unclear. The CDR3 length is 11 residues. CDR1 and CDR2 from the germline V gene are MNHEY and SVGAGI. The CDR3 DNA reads TGTGCCAGCAGATACTCGGAGACCCAGTACTTC. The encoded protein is CASRYSETQYF.

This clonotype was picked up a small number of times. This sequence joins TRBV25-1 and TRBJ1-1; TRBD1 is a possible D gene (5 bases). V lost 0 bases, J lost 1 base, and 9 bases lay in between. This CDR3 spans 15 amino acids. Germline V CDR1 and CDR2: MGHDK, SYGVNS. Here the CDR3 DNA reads TGTGCCAGCAGTGAATATAGTACAGGGAACACTGAAGCTTTCTTT. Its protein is CASSEYSTGNTEAFF.

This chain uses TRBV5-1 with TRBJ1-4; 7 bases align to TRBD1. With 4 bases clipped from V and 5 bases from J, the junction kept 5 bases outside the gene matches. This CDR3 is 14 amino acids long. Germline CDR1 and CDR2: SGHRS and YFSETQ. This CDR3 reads CASSPTGVNEKLFF. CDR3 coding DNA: TGCGCCAGCAGCCCTACAGGGGTCAATGAAAAACTGTTTTTT.

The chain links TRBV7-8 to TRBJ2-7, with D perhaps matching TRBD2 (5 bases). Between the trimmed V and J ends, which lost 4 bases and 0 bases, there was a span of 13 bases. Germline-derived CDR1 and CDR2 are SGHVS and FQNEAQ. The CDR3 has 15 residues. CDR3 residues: CASSSSRTFSYEQYF. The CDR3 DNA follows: TGTGCCAGCAGCTCGTCCCGGACTTTCTCCTACGAGCAGTACTTC. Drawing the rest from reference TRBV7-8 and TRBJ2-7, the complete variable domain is GAGVSQSPRYKVAKRGQDVALRCDPISGHVSLFWYQQALGQGPEFLTYFQNEAQLDKSGLPSDRFFAERPEGSVSTLKIQRTQQEDSAVYLCASSSSRTFSYEQYFGPGTRLTVT.

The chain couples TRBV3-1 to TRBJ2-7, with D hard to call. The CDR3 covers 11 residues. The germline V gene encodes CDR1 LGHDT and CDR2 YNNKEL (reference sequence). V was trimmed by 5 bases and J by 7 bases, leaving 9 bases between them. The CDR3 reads CASSRSTEQYF. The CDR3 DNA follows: TGTGCCAGCAGCAGATCGACGGAGCAGTACTTC.

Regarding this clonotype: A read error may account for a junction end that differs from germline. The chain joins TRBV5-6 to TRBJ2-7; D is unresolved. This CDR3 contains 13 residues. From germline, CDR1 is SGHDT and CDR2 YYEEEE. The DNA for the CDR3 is TGTGTCAGCAGCCGCACCTTCTCCTACGAGCAGTACTTC. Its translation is CVSSRTFSYEQYF.

DNA of the CDR3: TGTGCCAGCAGTTACGATATCCTAGGGGGCTCCTATAATTCACCCCTCCACTTT. It is translated as CASSYDILGGSYNSPLHF. The V gene is TRBV6-2 or TRBV6-3, the J gene TRBJ1-6, with D tentatively TRBD1 (6 bases). The CDR3 contains 18 residues. CDR1 is MNHEY, CDR2 SVGEGT, per germline. The V end lost 2 bases, the J end lost 0 bases, and 14 bases lay between the germline ends.